By share, the clone carrying this TCR beta chain counts as medium-sized. What it recognizes is unknown. The sample is drawn from a study of vaccination effects on CD4 cells after COVID-19. Some clones are missing from TCRdb's copy, which holds only in-frame ones; the method was immunoSEQ multiplex PCR. The data show under 35,000 clones, roughly 63% seen once. CD4+ T cells specific for antigen were expanded with viral peptide pools by the ViraFEST assay before sequencing. Upon completion of around 9 days in culture, CD4+ T cells were isolated. Two-dose BNT162b2 or mRNA-1273 vaccination was given to participants. This TCR was sampled from a human donor who received a COVID-19 vaccine. Material: CD4+ T cells from PBMCs cultured with SARS-CoV-2 spike peptides, obtained after COVID-19 vaccination.

CDR3 protein: CASSIGRLAGNNEQFF. Here the CDR3 DNA reads TGTGCCAGCAGCATAGGGAGACTAGCGGGCAATAATGAGCAGTTCTTC. The V and J genes are TRBV7-7 and TRBJ2-1, with 10 bases that match TRBD2. The CDR3 spans 16 residues. Germline V lookup: CDR1 SSHAT, CDR2 FNYEAQ (reference sequence). With 5 bases clipped from V and 7 bases from J, the junction kept 11 bases outside the gene matches.